This TCR beta chain was identified during a study of blood T cell repertoires in COVID-19. Study-level information: Sample material is recorded as cDNA or gDNA derived from T cells, B-cell-depleted T cells, or PBMCs.

Authors' analysis steps: Amplification of reference gene primers provided the estimated nucleated cell counts. Assay: immunoSEQ multiplex PCR; the TCRdb copy retains only in-frame clones and omits some. Clone size and the V and J calls come from that table; the DNA yielded D and trimming. The sample shows under 250,000 clones, roughly 83% of them seen only once. Germline CDR1 LGHDT, CDR2 YNNKEL (reference sequence). The germline V and J ends were trimmed by 0 bases and 6 bases, with 9 bases remaining between them. CDR3 length: 13 amino acids. This clone was seen a handful of times. The chain combines TRBV3-1 (or the pseudogene TRBV3-2) with TRBJ2-7; D unresolved. Sequencing was carried out using peripheral blood. The receptor was derived from an elderly man with acute or convalescent COVID-19. CDR3 sequence (DNA): TGTGCCAGCAGCCAAGATCGAAGTAGCGAGCAGTACTTC. Residues: CASSQDRSSEQYF.